One and the same sample provided the 17 T cell receptor beta chains below, sequenced in a study of CD8+ T cells in alopecia areata. RNA extraction and reverse transcription yielded cDNA as sequencing template. Clones were read by immunoSEQ multiplex PCR, and TCRdb kept only the in-frame ones, dropping some. The repertoire holds over 90,000 clones, with 55% as singletons. Sample: CD4+ T cells sorted from blood. Source of these receptors: a human donor in good health.

This clone was seen a few times. The genes are TRBV7-2 and TRBJ1-3; no clear D gene. V lost 4 bases and J lost 0, with 10 bases in between. From germline, CDR1 is SGHTA and CDR2 FQGNSA. This CDR3 spans 15 amino acids. Here the CDR3 reads CASSSYGDSGNTIYF. For the CDR3, the DNA is TGTGCCAGCAGCTCATACGGGGACTCTGGAAACACCATATATTTT.

The chain uses TRBV25-1 and TRBJ2-5; 8 bases match TRBD2. Trimming at V came to 3 bases and at J to 12 bases, leaving 6 bases not matched to a gene. From germline, CDR1 is MGHDK and CDR2 SYGVNS. CDR3 size: 12 residues. CDR3 sequence: CASSEDTGGEYF. The DNA of the CDR3 is TGTGCCAGCAGTGAGGATACGGGGGGGGAGTACTTC.

This clone was detected only once. The J gene is TRBJ1-1, the V gene TRBV30; 7 bases align to TRBD1. V shed 0 bases, J shed 11 bases, and the junction held 9 bases outside the gene matches. CDR3 length: 13 residues. CDR1 and CDR2 (germline): GTSNPN, SVGIG (reference sequence). CDR3 sequence reads: CAWSVHRGGGAFF. CDR3 nucleotides: TGTGCCTGGAGTGTACACAGGGGAGGAGGGGCTTTCTTT.

This clone occurred many times. At the DNA level, this CDR3 is encoded by other sequences in the same sample as well. The chain links TRBV2 to TRBJ1-2; 9 nucleotides agree with TRBD1. V dropped 5 bases and J dropped 8; count of bases not matched to a gene: 3. Germline V gene sequence: CDR1 SNHLY, CDR2 FYNNEI. The CDR3 spans 12 residues. This CDR3 is CASSTTGGGYTF. The CDR3 coding sequence is TGTGCCAGCAGTACGACAGGGGGGGGCTACACCTTC.

V gene TRBV5-1 combines with J gene TRBJ2-2; D gene uncertain. CDR1 is SGHRS and CDR2 is YFSETQ in the germline V gene. The CDR3 extends over 17 amino acids. Trimming cost V 5 bases and J 0 bases, with 17 bases left between them. The CDR3 loop is CASRTSVGLSNTGELFF. As DNA, the CDR3 is TGCGCCAGCAGAACCTCCGTGGGCCTGTCGAACACCGGGGAGCTGTTTTTT.

The V and J genes are TRBV27 and TRBJ2-3; the match to TRBD2 covers 12 bases. Trimming cost V 5 bases and J 1 base; bases outside gene matches: 4. CDR1 and CDR2 from the germline V gene are MNHEY and SMNVEV (reference sequence). The CDR3 totals 16 residues. CDR3 coding DNA: TGTGCCAGCAGTAAATGGACTAGCGGGGGCACAGATACGCAGTATTTT. Amino acids: CASSKWTSGGTDTQYF.

This clone has a handful of counts. This chain uses TRBV29-1 with TRBJ1-1; 9 bases line up with TRBD1. Germline lookup yields CDR1 SQVTM and CDR2 ANQGSEA. The CDR3 extends over 14 amino acids. V shed 5 bases and J 5 bases; nucleotides not matched to a gene: 9. The CDR3 protein is CSVTPGQGRTEAFF. As DNA, the CDR3 is TGCAGCGTTACCCCGGGACAGGGAAGGACTGAAGCTTTCTTT.

The chain has TRBV7-8 and TRBJ1-4; 10 positions match TRBD1. CDR1 and CDR2 (germline): SGHVS, FQNEAQ. The CDR3 has 15 residues. The ends lost 1 base at V and 7 bases at J; junction bases unmatched: 3. Here the CDR3 reads CASSLGQGASEKLFF. CDR3 DNA: TGTGCCAGCAGCTTAGGACAGGGGGCGAGTGAAAAACTGTTTTTT.

The V call is TRBV18, the J call TRBJ1-2, with D perhaps TRBD1 (6 bases). The CDR3 consists of 15 residues. In germline, CDR1 is KGHSH, CDR2 LQKENI. V lost 4 bases and J lost 0, with 12 bases in between. The CDR3 protein is CASSQEGGANYGYTF. CDR3 bases: TGTGCCAGCTCACAGGAGGGGGGAGCTAACTATGGCTACACCTTC.

The chain has TRBV2 and TRBJ2-7; no firm D call. The germline V gene has CDR1 SNHLY and CDR2 FYNNEI. V was clipped by 6 bases and J by 0 bases, with 3 bases between them. The CDR3 totals 11 residues. CDR3 DNA: TGTGCCAGCAGGCTCTCCTACGAGCAGTACTTC. This sequence encodes CASRLSYEQYF. The whole variable domain, remainder taken from reference TRBV2 and TRBJ2-7, is EPEVTQTPSHQVTQMGQEVILRCVPISNHLYFYWYRQILGQKVEFLVSFYNNEISEKSEIFDDQFSVERPDGSNFTLKIRSTKLEDSAMYFCASRLSYEQYFGPGTRLTVT.

The V and J genes are TRBV19 and TRBJ2-6; D might be TRBD1 (5 bases). The V end was cut by 9 bases, the J end by 4 bases, with 10 bases between. Germline CDR1 and CDR2: LNHDA and SQIVND (reference sequence). This CDR3 is 13 amino acids long. The CDR3 coding sequence is TGTGCCAGCACAGGTCCCGGGGCCAACGTCCTGACTTTC. Its translation: CASTGPGANVLTF.

The V call is TRBV25-1, the J call TRBJ1-2, with no clear D. Germline loops: CDR1 MGHDK, CDR2 SYGVNS. V lost 5 bases and J 8 bases, leaving 15 bases between the germline ends. The CDR3 is 13 amino acids. The DNA of the CDR3 is TGTGCCAGCAGTTCCCGGTCCGTACGGGGCTACACCTTC. Encoded protein: CASSSRSVRGYTF.

This clone came up once. V gene TRBV9 combines with J gene TRBJ2-1, with TRBD2 matching 7 bases. V gave up 0 bases and J gave up 0 bases; unmatched junction bases: 3. CDR1 is SGDLS, CDR2 YYNGEE, per germline. The CDR3 is 16 residues long. CDR3 sequence: CASSVGGGPSYNEQFF. DNA for the CDR3: TGTGCCAGCAGCGTAGGGGGGGGACCCTCCTACAATGAGCAGTTCTTC.

The chain has TRBV2 and TRBJ2-3, with TRBD1 matching 7 bases. Germline assignment: CDR1 SNHLY and CDR2 FYNNEI. The V and J ends lost 6 bases and 1 base, in that order; junction bases with no gene match: 1. This CDR3 spans 13 amino acids. DNA of the CDR3: TGTGCCAGCAGAGGACAGGGCACAGATACGCAGTATTTT. Its translation is CASRGQGTDTQYF.

This sequence joins TRBV29-1 and TRBJ2-2, with a weak D call TRBD1 (6 bases). The CDR3 is 12 amino acids. The V gene lost 4 bases and the J gene lost 6 bases, with 9 bases spanning the gap. Germline lookup yields CDR1 SQVTM and CDR2 ANQGSEA. The CDR3 loop reads CSVATGPGELFF. CDR3 DNA: TGCAGCGTTGCGACAGGACCCGGGGAGCTGTTTTTT.

V is TRBV29-1 and J is TRBJ2-3, with 9 bases matching TRBD2. CDR3 size: 15 residues. Per germline, CDR1 SQVTM and CDR2 ANQGSEA. J was trimmed by 0 bases and V by 7 bases; bases with no gene match: 8. The CDR3 DNA is TGCAGCGCTGGCCTTAGCGGGGGAAGCACAGATACGCAGTATTTT. It encodes CSAGLSGGSTDTQYF.

This clone appeared a few times. The rearrangement uses TRBV27 and TRBJ1-6; no clear D. V dropped 3 bases and J dropped 6 bases, with 6 bases sitting between them. This CDR3 has 13 amino acids. Germline CDR1 MNHEY, CDR2 SMNVEV (reference sequence). DNA of the CDR3: TGTGCCAGCAGTTTCCAATCTAATTCACCCCTCCACTTT. Translating gives CASSFQSNSPLHF.